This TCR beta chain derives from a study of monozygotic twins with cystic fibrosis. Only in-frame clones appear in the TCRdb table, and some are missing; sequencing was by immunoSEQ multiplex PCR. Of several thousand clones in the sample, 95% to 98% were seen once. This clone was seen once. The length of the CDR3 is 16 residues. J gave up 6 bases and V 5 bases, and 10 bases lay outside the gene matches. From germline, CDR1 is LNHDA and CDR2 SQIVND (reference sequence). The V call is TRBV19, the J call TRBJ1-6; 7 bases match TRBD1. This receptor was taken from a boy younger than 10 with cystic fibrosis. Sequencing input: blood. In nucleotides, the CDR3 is TGTGCCAGTAGTCCAAGGGGACAGCTAATTAATTCACCCCTCCACTTT. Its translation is CASSPRGQLINSPLHF.